The T cell receptor beta chain under discussion was sequenced for a study of lung T cells in sarcoidosis with Löfgren's syndrome. TCRdb re-derived calls from the reads in MiXCR, one entry per CDR3 protein. The data hold roughly 63,000 distinct CDR3 sequences, with roughly 20% observed a single time. V lost 4 bases to trimming and J lost 7 bases, with 15 bases between them. CDR3 size: 14 residues. Germline V CDR1 and CDR2: SGHNT, YYREEE (reference sequence). Study-wide results and caveats: Löfgren's syndrome patients reportedly showed greatest TRAV12-1 and TRBV2 expansion versus controls. Recognition of an unidentified sarcoidosis antigen was only suggested.

The table lists this clonotype with a few counts. Its specificity is unknown. V usage is TRBV5-4 and J usage is TRBJ2-1; weak D call: TRBD2 (5 bases). Material: CD4+ T cells from PBMCs. This TCR derives from a human donor with sarcoidosis (Löfgren's syndrome or another form), or a control subject (not recorded which). The CDR3 loop reads CASSPAPSQNEQFF. CDR3 DNA: TGTGCCAGCAGCCCGGCGCCTAGCCAAAATGAGCAGTTCTTC.